These T cell receptor beta chains were read from a single sample in a study of Ad26.COV2.S vaccination and SARS-CoV-2 variants. Sequencing was performed with immunoSEQ multiplex PCR; in TCRdb, only in-frame clones are kept and a portion is missing. The data hold around 340,000 clones, with approximately 86% observed a single time. Sequences were derived from peripheral blood, sampled in a trial of Ad26.COV2.S vaccine versus placebo. Source of these receptors: a person aged 18-65 years who received the Ad26.COV2.S COVID-19 vaccine or a placebo. Each CDR3 is given with its conserved first and last residue. Each record gives: CDR3 protein, CDR3 DNA, V gene, J gene, clone size, D gene. A D gene is named only where the DNA matches it firmly. The size of a clone is reported for some rows only, either as once, few or many, or as a class for expanded clones.

cdr3_aa: CASSLGPGAGGQGYTF; cdr3_nt: TGTGCCAGCAGCTTAGGGCCCGGGGCAGGGGGGCAAGGCTACACCTTC; v_call: TRBV7-2; j_call: TRBJ1-2; clone_size: NA; d_call: TRBD1
cdr3_aa: CASSLDGLRGYTF; cdr3_nt: TGTGCCAGCAGCTTAGATGGGCTGCGTGGCTACACCTTC; v_call: TRBV7-2; j_call: TRBJ1-2; clone_size: few; d_call: NA
cdr3_aa: CASSVRDRSNYGYTF; cdr3_nt: TGTGCCAGCAGCGTAAGGGACAGGTCTAACTATGGCTACACCTTC; v_call: TRBV7-2; j_call: TRBJ1-2; clone_size: NA; d_call: TRBD1
cdr3_aa: CASSEGTGLTDTQYF; cdr3_nt: TGTGCCAGCAGTGAAGGGACAGGGCTAACAGATACGCAGTATTTT; v_call: TRBV25-1; j_call: TRBJ2-3; clone_size: NA; d_call: TRBD1
cdr3_aa: CASSLGPGGGGLAGELFF; cdr3_nt: TGTGCCAGCAGCTTAGGGCCAGGGGGCGGTGGTTTGGCCGGGGAGCTGTTTTTT; v_call: TRBV11-2; j_call: TRBJ2-2; clone_size: NA; d_call: TRBD1
cdr3_aa: CASSPRFGSGRALHNEQFF; cdr3_nt: TGTGCCAGCAGCCCACGTTTTGGCAGCGGGAGGGCCCTACACAATGAGCAGTTCTTC; v_call: TRBV9; j_call: TRBJ2-1; clone_size: NA; d_call: TRBD2
cdr3_aa: CASSHGELFF; cdr3_nt: TGTGCCAGCAGTCACGGGGAGCTGTTTTTT; v_call: TRBV12-3/TRBV12-4; j_call: TRBJ2-2; clone_size: NA; d_call: NA
cdr3_aa: CASSFGQPGDTQYF; cdr3_nt: TGTGCCAGCAGCTTTGGACAGCCGGGGGATACGCAGTATTTT; v_call: TRBV7-8; j_call: TRBJ2-3; clone_size: NA; d_call: NA
cdr3_aa: CASKWRTRTDEQYF; cdr3_nt: TGTGCCAGCAAATGGAGGACTAGGACCGACGAGCAGTACTTC; v_call: TRBV6-5; j_call: TRBJ2-7; clone_size: NA; d_call: TRBD2
cdr3_aa: CASSAGGQGYGYTF; cdr3_nt: TGTGCCAGCAGTGCAGGGGGGCAGGGGTATGGCTACACCTTC; v_call: TRBV28; j_call: TRBJ1-2; clone_size: once; d_call: TRBD1
cdr3_aa: CASSLGASVIYEQYF; cdr3_nt: TGCGCCAGCAGCTTGGGGGCTAGCGTTATCTACGAGCAGTACTTC; v_call: TRBV5-1; j_call: TRBJ2-7; clone_size: few; d_call: NA
cdr3_aa: CASRGLPGCNEQFF; cdr3_nt: TGTGCCAGCAGGGGACTCCCTGGTTGCAATGAGCAGTTCTTC; v_call: TRBV6-7; j_call: TRBJ2-1; clone_size: NA; d_call: NA
cdr3_aa: CASSLVAGGPRFF; cdr3_nt: TGTGCCAGCAGCTTGGTAGCGGGAGGGCCGCGGTTCTTC; v_call: TRBV7-3; j_call: TRBJ2-1; clone_size: NA; d_call: TRBD2
cdr3_aa: CASNRDRDEKLFF; cdr3_nt: TGTGCCAGCAACCGGGACAGGGATGAAAAACTGTTTTTT; v_call: TRBV2; j_call: TRBJ1-4; clone_size: few; d_call: TRBD1
cdr3_aa: CASSIPGYGYTF; cdr3_nt: TGTGCCAGTAGTATACCGGGCTATGGCTACACCTTC; v_call: TRBV19; j_call: TRBJ1-2; clone_size: NA; d_call: NA
cdr3_aa: CASSRTGRRETQYF; cdr3_nt: TGTGCCAGCAGCCGGACAGGGAGGAGAGAGACCCAGTACTTC; v_call: TRBV7-2; j_call: TRBJ2-5; clone_size: NA; d_call: TRBD1
cdr3_aa: CAWSALPYTTGANVLTF; cdr3_nt: TGTGCCTGGAGTGCCCTCCCCTACACTACTGGGGCCAACGTCCTGACTTTC; v_call: TRBV30; j_call: TRBJ2-6; clone_size: once; d_call: NA
cdr3_aa: CASSLEPPNYGYTF; cdr3_nt: TGCGCCAGCAGCTTGGAGCCACCTAACTATGGCTACACCTTC; v_call: TRBV5-1; j_call: TRBJ1-2; clone_size: NA; d_call: NA
cdr3_aa: CASSSQGVTGNTIYF; cdr3_nt: TGTGCCAGCAGTTCTCAGGGGGTCACCGGAAACACCATATATTTT; v_call: TRBV28; j_call: TRBJ1-3; clone_size: NA; d_call: TRBD1
cdr3_aa: CASRGPLYEQYF; cdr3_nt: TGTGCCAGCAGGGGTCCCCTTTACGAGCAGTACTTC; v_call: TRBV28; j_call: TRBJ2-7; clone_size: NA; d_call: NA
cdr3_aa: CASSPTGTHTGELFF; cdr3_nt: TGTGCCAGCAGTCCGACCGGAACGCACACCGGGGAGCTGTTTTTT; v_call: TRBV28; j_call: TRBJ2-2; clone_size: NA; d_call: NA
cdr3_aa: CAWSSPRDRGTYEQYF; cdr3_nt: TGTGCCTGGAGTTCCCCCAGGGACAGGGGAACGTACGAGCAGTACTTC; v_call: TRBV30; j_call: TRBJ2-7; clone_size: NA; d_call: TRBD1
cdr3_aa: CASSIKSISGNQPQHF; cdr3_nt: TGTGCCAGTAGTATCAAAAGTATCTCAGGAAATCAGCCCCAGCATTTT; v_call: TRBV19; j_call: TRBJ1-5; clone_size: NA; d_call: NA